The TCR beta chain under discussion was sequenced for a study of cytomegalovirus exposure and HLA in healthy donors. General study points: Rare sequences made up most TCRs, while some public TCRs were found in many donors.

Donors were ostensibly healthy at sampling, although undocumented immune exposures were probable. Note on this clone: What it recognizes is unknown.

Germline-derived CDR1 and CDR2 are SGHAT and FQDESV (reference sequence). This CDR3 has 16 amino acids. The ends lost 5 bases at V and 2 bases at J; junction bases unmatched: 6. The PCR ran on 60 Vbeta and 13 Jbeta primers. The protocol was immunoSEQ multiplex PCR, while the TCRdb copy is restricted to in-frame clones and leaves out a portion. The sample features tens of thousands of clones, with roughly 1% in its top ten. The chain is built from TRBV11-1 and TRBJ2-1, with 10 bases that match TRBD2. Sequencing was done on a sample of PBMCs. The sequence came from a woman in her thirties or forties in good health and CMV-seronegative. The CDR3 DNA is TGTGCCAGCAGCCGTGGACTAGCGGACGCCTACAATGAGCAGTTCTTC. Translation gives CASSRGLADAYNEQFF.